This T cell receptor beta chain was profiled in a study of blood T cells in healthy people across ages. The authors ran a second PCR of roughly 6 to 12 cycles using a sample-barcoded 5' primer and a J-beta primer mix. TCRdb reanalysed the 5' RACE reads using MiXCR and keeps one entry per CDR3 protein. The sample includes around 900,000 distinct CDR3 sequences, roughly 26% of them seen just once. The CDR3 extends over 15 amino acids. The germline gives CDR1 SGHTA, CDR2 FQGNSA. The ends lost 4 bases at V and 4 bases at J; junction bases unmatched: 5. Healthy Caucasian individuals from Russia aged about 6 to 100 were enrolled as donors. Isolation yielded PBMCs, at least 6.5 million per sample, in every case. Many counts were recorded for this clonotype.

The receptor was isolated from an elderly woman in good health. The gene calls are TRBV7-2 and TRBJ2-1; 9 nucleotides line up with TRBD2. The source material was blood. The CDR3 DNA reads TGTGCCAGCAGCTCAAGCGGGGGGCCGTACAATGAGCAGTTCTTC. Amino acids: CASSSSGGPYNEQFF.